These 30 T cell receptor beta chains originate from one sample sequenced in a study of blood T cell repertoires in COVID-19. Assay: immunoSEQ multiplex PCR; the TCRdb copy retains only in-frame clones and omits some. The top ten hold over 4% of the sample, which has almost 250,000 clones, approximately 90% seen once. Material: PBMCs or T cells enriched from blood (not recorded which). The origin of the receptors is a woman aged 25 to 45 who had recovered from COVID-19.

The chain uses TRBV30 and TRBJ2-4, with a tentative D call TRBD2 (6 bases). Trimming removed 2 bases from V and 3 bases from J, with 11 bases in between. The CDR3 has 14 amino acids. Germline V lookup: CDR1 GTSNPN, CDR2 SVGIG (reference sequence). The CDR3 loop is CAWSIGGGKNIQYF. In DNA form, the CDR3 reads TGTGCCTGGAGTATTGGGGGAGGCAAAAACATTCAGTACTTC.

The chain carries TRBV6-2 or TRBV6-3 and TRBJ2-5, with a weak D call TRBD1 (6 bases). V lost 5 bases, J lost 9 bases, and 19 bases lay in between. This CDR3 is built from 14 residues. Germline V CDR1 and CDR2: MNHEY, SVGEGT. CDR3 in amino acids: CASSQNRVSRAQYF. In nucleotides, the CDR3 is TGTGCCAGCAGTCAGAACAGGGTGTCCCGGGCCCAGTACTTC.

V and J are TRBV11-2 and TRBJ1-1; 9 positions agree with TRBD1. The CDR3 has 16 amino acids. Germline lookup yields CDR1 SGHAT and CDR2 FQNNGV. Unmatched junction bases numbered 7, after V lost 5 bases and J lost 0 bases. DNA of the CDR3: TGTGCCAGCAGCCTAGGGACAGGGCAAATGAACACTGAAGCTTTCTTT. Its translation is CASSLGTGQMNTEAFF.

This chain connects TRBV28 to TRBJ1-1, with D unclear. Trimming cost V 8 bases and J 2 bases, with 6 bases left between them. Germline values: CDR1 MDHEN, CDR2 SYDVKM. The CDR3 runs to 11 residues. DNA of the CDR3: TGTGCCAGCTACATTAACACTGAAGCTTTCTTT. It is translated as CASYINTEAFF.

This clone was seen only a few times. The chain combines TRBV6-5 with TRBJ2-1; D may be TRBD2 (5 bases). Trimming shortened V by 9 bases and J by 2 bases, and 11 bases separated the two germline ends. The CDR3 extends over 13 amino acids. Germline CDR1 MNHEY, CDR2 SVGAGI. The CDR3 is CASRTVTYNEQFF. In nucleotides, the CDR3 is TGTGCCAGTAGGACTGTAACCTACAATGAGCAGTTCTTC.

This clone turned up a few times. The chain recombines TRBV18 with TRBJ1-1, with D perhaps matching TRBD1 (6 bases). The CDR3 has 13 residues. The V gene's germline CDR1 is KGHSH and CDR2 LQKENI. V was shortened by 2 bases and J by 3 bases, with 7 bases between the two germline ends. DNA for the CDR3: TGTGCCAGCTCACCAGGGACACACACTGAAGCTTTCTTT. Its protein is CASSPGTHTEAFF. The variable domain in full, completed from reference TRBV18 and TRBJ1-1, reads NAGVMQNPRHLVRRRGQEARLRCSPMKGHSHVYWYRQLPEEGLKFMVYLQKENIIDESGMPKERFSAEFPKEGPSILRIQQVVRGDSAAYFCASSPGTHTEAFFGQGTRLTVV.

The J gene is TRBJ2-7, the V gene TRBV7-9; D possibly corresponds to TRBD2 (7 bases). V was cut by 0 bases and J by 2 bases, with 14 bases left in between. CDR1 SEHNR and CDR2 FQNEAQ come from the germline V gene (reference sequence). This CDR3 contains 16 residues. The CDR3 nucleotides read TGTGCCAGCAGCTTAGCGGCCCCCGGGGGGCCCTACGAGCAGTACTTC. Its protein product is CASSLAAPGGPYEQYF.

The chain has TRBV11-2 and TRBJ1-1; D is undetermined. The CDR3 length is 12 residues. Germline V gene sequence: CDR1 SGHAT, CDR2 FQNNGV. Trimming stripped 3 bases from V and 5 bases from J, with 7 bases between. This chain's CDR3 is CASSFRSTEAFF. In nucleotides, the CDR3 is TGTGCCAGCAGCTTTCGGAGTACTGAAGCTTTCTTT.

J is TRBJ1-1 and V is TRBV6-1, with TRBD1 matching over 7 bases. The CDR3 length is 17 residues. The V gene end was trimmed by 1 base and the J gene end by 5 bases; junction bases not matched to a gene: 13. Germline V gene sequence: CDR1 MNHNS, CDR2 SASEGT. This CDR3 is CASSEEFGGLTGTEAFF. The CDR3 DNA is TGTGCCAGCAGTGAAGAATTTGGGGGTCTGACAGGGACTGAAGCTTTCTTT.

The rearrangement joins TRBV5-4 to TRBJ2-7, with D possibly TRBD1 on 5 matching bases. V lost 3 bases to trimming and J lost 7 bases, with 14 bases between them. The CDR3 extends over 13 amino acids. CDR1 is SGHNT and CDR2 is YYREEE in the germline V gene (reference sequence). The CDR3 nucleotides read TGTGCCAGCAGCTCGTTCAGGGTCTGGGAGCAGTACTTC. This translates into CASSSFRVWEQYF.

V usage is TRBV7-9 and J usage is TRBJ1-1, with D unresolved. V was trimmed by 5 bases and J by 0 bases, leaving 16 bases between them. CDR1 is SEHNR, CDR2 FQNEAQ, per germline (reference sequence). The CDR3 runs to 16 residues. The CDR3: CASSPRHVSLNTEAFF. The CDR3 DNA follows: TGTGCCAGCAGCCCTCGACATGTGAGCCTGAACACTGAAGCTTTCTTT.

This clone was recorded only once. CDR3 in DNA: TGTGCCAGCAGCTTAGCGCGGGGCAGTCCAGATCAGCCCCAGCATTTT. This codes for CASSLARGSPDQPQHF. This chain links TRBV7-9 with TRBJ1-5; TRBD1 might be the D (5 bases). The ends were cut back, 0 bases at V and 5 bases at J, with 14 bases in the middle. The CDR3 totals 16 residues. The germline V gene encodes CDR1 SEHNR and CDR2 FQNEAQ (reference sequence).

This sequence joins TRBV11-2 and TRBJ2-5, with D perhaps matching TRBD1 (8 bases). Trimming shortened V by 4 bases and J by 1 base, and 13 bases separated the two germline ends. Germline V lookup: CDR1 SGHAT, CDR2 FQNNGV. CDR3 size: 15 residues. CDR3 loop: CASSSQGGTQETQYF. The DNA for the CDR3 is TGTGCCAGCAGCTCACAGGGGGGGACCCAAGAGACCCAGTACTTC.

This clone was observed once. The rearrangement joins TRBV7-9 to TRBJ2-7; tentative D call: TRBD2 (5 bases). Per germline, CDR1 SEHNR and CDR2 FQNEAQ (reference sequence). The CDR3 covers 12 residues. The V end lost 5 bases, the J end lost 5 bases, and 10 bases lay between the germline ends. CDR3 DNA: TGTGCCAGCAGCCTCACTAGAGACGAGCAGTACTTC. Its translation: CASSLTRDEQYF.

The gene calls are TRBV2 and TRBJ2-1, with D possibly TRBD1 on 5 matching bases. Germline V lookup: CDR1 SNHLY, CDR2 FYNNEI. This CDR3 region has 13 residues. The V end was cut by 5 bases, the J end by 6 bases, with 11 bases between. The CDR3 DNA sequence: TGTGCCAGCAGTCAGGACATATCCAATGAGCAGTTCTTC. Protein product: CASSQDISNEQFF.

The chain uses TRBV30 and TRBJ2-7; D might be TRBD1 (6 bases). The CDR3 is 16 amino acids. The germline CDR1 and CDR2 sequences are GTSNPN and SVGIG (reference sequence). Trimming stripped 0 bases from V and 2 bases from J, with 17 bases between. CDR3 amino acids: CAWSVSRSRGTYEQYF. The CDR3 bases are TGTGCCTGGAGTGTATCCCGATCCAGGGGTACCTACGAGCAGTACTTC.

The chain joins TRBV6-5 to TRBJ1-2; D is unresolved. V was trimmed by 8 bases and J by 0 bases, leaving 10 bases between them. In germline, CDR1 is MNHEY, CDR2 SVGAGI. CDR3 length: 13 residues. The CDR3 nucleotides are TGTGCCAGCTCGCAGGCAGCTAACTATGGCTACACCTTC. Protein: CASSQAANYGYTF.

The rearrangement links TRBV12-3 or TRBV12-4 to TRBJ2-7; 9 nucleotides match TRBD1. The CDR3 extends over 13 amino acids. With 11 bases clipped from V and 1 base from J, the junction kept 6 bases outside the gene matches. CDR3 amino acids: CACHGTGSYEQYF. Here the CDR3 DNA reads TGTGCCTGTCACGGGACAGGGTCCTACGAGCAGTACTTC.

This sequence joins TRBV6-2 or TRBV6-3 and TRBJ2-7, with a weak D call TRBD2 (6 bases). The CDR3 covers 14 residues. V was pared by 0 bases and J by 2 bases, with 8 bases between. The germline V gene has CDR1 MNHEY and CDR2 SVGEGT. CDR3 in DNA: TGTGCCAGCAGTTACTCGGGGGGACCCTACGAGCAGTACTTC. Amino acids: CASSYSGGPYEQYF.

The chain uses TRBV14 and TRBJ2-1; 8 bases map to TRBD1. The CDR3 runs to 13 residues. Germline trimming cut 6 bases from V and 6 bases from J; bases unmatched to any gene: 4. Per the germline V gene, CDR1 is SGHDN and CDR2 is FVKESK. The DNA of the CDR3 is TGTGCCAGCAGTAGACAGGGGCGCAATGAGCAGTTCTTC. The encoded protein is CASSRQGRNEQFF.

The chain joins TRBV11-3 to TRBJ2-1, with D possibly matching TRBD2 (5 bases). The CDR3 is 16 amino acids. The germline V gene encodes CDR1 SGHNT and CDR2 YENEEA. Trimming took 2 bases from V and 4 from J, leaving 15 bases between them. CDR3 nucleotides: TGTGCCAGCAGCTTAAACGGCGGTGGGAGTTACAATGAGCAGTTCTTC. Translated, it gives CASSLNGGGSYNEQFF.

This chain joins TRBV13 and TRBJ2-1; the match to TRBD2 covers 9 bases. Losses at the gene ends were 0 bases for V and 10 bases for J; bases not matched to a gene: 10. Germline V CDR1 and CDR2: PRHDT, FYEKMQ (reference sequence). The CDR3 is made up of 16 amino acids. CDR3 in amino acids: CASSLGRLAVTREQFF. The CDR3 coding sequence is TGTGCCAGCAGCTTAGGTCGACTAGCGGTTACTCGGGAGCAGTTCTTC.

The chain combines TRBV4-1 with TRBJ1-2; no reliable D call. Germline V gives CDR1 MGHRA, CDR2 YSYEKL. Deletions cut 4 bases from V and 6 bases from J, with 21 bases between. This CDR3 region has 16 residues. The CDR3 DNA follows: TGCGCCAGCAGCCCCACATCCACTGCGGGTGTTAATGGCTACACCTTC. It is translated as CASSPTSTAGVNGYTF.

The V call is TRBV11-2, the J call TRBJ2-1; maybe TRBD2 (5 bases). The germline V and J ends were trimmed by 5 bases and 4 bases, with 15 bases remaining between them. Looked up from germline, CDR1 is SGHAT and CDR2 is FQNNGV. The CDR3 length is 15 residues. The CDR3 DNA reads TGTGCCAGCAGCCCAAGGGCTAGCTCGTACAATGAGCAGTTCTTC. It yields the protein CASSPRASSYNEQFF.

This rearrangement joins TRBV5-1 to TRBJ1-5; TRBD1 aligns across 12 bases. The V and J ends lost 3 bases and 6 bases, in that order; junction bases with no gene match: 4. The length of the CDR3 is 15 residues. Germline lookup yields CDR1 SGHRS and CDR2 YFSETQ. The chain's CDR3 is CASSWGQGAGQPQHF. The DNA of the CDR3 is TGCGCCAGCAGCTGGGGACAGGGGGCAGGTCAGCCCCAGCATTTT.

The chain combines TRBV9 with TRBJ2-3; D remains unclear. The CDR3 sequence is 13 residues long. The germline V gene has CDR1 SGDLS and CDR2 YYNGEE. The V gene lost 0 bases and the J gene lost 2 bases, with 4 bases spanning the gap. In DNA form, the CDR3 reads TGTGCCAGCAGCGTAGTAGTCACAGATACGCAGTATTTT. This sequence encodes CASSVVVTDTQYF.

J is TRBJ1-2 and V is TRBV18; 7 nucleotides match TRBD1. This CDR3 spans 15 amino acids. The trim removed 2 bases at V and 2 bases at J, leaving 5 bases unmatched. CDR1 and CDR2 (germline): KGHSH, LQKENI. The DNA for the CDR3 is TGTGCCAGCTCACCAAACAGGGGAAGGAACTATGGCTACACCTTC. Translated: CASSPNRGRNYGYTF.

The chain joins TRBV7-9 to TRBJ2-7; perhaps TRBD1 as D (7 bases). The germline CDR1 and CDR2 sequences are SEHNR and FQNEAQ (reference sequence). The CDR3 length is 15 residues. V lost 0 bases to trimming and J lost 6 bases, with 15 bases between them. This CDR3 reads CASSLARVQGGEQYF. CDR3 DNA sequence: TGTGCCAGCAGCTTAGCCAGAGTCCAGGGGGGCGAGCAGTACTTC.

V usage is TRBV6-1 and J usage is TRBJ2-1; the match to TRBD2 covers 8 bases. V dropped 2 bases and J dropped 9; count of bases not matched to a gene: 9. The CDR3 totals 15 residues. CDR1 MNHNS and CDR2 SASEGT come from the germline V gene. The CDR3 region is CASSELSGRWGEQFF. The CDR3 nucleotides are TGTGCCAGCAGTGAACTGAGCGGGAGATGGGGTGAGCAGTTCTTC.

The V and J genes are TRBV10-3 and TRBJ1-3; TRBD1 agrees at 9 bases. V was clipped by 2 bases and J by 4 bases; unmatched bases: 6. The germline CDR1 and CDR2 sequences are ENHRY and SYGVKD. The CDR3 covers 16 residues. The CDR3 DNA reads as TGTGCCATCAGTGAGCCGGGACAGGGTACCGGAAACACCATATATTTT. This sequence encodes CAISEPGQGTGNTIYF.